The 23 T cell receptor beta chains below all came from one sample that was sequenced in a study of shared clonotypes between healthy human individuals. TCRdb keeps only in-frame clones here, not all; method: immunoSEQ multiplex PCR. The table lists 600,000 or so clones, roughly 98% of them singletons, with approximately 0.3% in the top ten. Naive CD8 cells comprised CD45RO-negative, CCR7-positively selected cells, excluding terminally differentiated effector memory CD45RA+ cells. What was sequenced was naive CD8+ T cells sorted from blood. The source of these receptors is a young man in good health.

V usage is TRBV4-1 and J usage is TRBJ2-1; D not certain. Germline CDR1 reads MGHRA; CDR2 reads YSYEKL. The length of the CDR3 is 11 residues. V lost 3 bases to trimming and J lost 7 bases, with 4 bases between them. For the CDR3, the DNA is TGCGCCAGCAGCCACTTTAATGAGCAGTTCTTC. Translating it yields CASSHFNEQFF.

In DNA form, the CDR3 reads TGCGCCAGCAGCTCAGGACTAGCGCCAACCTACGAGCAGTACTTC. It yields the protein CASSSGLAPTYEQYF. The chain uses TRBV5-1 and TRBJ2-7; TRBD2 aligns across 9 bases. Trimming took 3 bases from V and 2 from J; bases not matched to a gene: 6. The CDR3 extends over 15 amino acids. The germline V gene has CDR1 SGHRS and CDR2 YFSETQ.

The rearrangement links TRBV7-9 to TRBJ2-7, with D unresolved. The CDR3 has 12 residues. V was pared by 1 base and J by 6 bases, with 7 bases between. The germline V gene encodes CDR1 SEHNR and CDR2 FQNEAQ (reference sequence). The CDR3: CASSLGVGEQYF. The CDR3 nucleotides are TGTGCCAGCAGCTTAGGGGTGGGCGAGCAGTACTTC.

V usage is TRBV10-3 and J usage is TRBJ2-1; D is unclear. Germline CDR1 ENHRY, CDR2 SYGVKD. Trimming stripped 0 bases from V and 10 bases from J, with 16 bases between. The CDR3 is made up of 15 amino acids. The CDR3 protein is CAISESMSSVGEQFF. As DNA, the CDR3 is TGTGCCATCAGTGAGTCGATGTCAAGCGTTGGCGAGCAGTTCTTC.

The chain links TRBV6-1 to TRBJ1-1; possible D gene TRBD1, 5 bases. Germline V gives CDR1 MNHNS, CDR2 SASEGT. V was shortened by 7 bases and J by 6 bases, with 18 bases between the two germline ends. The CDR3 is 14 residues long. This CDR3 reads CASMDRGASPEAFF. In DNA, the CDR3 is TGTGCCAGCATGGACCGTGGGGCGTCCCCTGAAGCTTTCTTT.

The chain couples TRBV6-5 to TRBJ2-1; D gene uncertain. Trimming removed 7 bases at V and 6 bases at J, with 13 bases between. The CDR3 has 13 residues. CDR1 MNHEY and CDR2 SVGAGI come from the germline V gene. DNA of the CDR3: TGTGCCAGCACCGCCTCGGAAGGCAATGAGCAGTTCTTC. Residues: CASTASEGNEQFF.

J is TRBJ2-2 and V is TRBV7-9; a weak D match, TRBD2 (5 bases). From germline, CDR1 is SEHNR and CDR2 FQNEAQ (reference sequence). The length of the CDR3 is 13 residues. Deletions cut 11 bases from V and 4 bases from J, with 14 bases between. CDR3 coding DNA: TGTGCCCTCTCTCGCGGGCCCACCGGGGAGCTGTTTTTT. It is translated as CALSRGPTGELFF. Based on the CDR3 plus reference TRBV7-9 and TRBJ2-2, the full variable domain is DTGVSQNPRHKITKRGQNVTFRCDPISEHNRLYWYRQTLGQGPEFLTYFQNEAQLEKSRLLSDRFSAERPKGSFSTLEIQRTEQGDSAMYLCALSRGPTGELFFGEGSRLTVL.

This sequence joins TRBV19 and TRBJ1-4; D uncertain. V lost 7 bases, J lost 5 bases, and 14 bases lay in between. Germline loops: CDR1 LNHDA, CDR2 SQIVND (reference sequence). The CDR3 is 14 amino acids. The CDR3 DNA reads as TGTGCCAGTAAAATTCACCTCACCAATGAAAAACTGTTTTTT. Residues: CASKIHLTNEKLFF.

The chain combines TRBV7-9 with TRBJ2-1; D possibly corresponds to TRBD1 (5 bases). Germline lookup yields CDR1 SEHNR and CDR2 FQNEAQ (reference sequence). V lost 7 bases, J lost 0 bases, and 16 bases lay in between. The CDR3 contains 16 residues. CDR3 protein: CASILEGAPSYNEQFF. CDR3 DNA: TGTGCCAGCATCCTAGAAGGGGCACCCTCCTACAATGAGCAGTTCTTC.

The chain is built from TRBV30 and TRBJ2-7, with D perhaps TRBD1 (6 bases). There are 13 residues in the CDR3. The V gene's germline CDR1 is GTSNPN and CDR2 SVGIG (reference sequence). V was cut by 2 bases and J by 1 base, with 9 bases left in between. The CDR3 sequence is CAWSQGGSYEQYF. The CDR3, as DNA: TGTGCCTGGAGTCAAGGGGGTTCCTACGAGCAGTACTTC.

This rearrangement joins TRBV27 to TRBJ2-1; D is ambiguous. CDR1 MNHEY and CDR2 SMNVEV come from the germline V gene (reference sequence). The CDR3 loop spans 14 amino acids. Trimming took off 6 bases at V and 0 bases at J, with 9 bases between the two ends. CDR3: CASRDRLSYNEQFF. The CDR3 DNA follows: TGTGCCAGCAGGGACCGACTCTCCTACAATGAGCAGTTCTTC.

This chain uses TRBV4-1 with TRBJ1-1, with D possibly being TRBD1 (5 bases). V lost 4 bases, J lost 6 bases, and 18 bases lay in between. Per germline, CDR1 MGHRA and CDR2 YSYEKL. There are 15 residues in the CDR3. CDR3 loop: CASSPRWGFPSEAFF. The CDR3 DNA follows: TGCGCCAGCAGCCCCCGATGGGGGTTCCCCTCTGAAGCTTTCTTT.

The CDR3 protein is CASSTRGRGTDTQYF. CDR3 nucleotides: TGTGCCAGCAGCACCCGAGGCAGGGGTACAGATACGCAGTATTTT. The chain links TRBV9 to TRBJ2-3; D might be TRBD1 (6 bases). Germline CDR1 and CDR2: SGDLS and YYNGEE. The CDR3 has 15 amino acids. Deletions cut 4 bases from V and 3 bases from J, with 15 bases between.

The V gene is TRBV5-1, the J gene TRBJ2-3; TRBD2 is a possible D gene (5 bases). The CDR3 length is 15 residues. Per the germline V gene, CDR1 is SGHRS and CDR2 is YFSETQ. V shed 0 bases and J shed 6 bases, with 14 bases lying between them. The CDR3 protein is CASSLASGIGDTQYF. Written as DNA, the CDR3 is TGCGCCAGCAGCTTGGCCTCGGGAATTGGGGATACGCAGTATTTT.

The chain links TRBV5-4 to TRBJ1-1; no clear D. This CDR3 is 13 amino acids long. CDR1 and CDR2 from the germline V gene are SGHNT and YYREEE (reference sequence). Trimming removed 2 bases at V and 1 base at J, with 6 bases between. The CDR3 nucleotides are TGTGCCAGCAGCTTTTTCGGGAACACTGAAGCTTTCTTT. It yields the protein CASSFFGNTEAFF.

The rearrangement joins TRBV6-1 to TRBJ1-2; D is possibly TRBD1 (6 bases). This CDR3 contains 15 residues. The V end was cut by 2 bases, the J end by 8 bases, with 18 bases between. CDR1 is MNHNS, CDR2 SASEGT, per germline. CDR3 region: CASSEIERWGRGYTF. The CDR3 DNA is TGTGCCAGCAGTGAAATCGAGCGGTGGGGGCGCGGCTACACCTTC.

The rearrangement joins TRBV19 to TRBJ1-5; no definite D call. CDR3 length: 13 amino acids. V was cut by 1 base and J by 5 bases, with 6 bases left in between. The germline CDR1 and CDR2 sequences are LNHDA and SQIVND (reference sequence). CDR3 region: CASSIVTHQPQHF. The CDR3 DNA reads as TGTGCCAGTAGTATAGTGACCCATCAGCCCCAGCATTTT.

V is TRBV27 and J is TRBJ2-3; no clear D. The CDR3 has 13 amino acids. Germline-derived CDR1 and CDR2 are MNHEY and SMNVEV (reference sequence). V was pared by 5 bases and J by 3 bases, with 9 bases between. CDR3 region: CASSPIRTDTQYF. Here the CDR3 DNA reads TGTGCCAGCAGTCCCATCAGGACAGATACGCAGTATTTT.

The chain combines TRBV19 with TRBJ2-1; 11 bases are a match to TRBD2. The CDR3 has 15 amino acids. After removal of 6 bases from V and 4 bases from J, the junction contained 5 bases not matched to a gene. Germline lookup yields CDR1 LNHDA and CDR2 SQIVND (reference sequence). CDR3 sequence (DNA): TGTGCCAGTAGCCTAGCGGGAGGTCAATACAATGAGCAGTTCTTC. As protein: CASSLAGGQYNEQFF.

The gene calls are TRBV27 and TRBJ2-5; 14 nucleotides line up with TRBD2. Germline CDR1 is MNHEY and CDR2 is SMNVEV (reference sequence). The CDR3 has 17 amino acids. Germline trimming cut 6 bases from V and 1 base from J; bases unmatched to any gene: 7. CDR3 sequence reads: CASSKGLAGDRQETQYF. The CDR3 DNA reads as TGTGCCAGCAGCAAGGGACTAGCGGGAGACCGCCAAGAGACCCAGTACTTC.

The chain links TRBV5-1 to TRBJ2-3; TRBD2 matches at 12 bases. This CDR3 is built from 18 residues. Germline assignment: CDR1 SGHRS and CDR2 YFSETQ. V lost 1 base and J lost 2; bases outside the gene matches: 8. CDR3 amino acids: CASSLTLAGGRPTDTQYF. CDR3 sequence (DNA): TGCGCCAGCAGCTTGACCCTAGCGGGAGGGCGCCCCACAGATACGCAGTATTTT. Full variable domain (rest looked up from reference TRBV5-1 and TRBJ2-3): KAGVTQTPRYLIKTRGQQVTLSCSPISGHRSVSWYQQTPGQGLQFLFEYFSETQRNKGNFPGRFSGRQFSNSRSEMNVSTLELGDSALYLCASSLTLAGGRPTDTQYFGPGTRLTVL.

The CDR3 here is CATSRGKGLNHEQYF. DNA of the CDR3: TGTGCCACCAGCAGAGGGAAGGGCCTTAACCACGAGCAGTACTTC. The chain is built from TRBV15 and TRBJ2-7, with D unresolved. V was shortened by 1 base and J by 5 bases, with 15 bases between the two germline ends. Per germline, CDR1 LNHNV and CDR2 YYDKDF (reference sequence). This CDR3 is built from 15 residues.

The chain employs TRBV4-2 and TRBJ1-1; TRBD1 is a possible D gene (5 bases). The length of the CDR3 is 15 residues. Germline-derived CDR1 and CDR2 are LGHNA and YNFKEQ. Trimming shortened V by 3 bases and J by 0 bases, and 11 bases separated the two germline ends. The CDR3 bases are TGTGCCAGCAGCCAGCTACAGGTAATGAACACTGAAGCTTTCTTT. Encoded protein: CASSQLQVMNTEAFF.